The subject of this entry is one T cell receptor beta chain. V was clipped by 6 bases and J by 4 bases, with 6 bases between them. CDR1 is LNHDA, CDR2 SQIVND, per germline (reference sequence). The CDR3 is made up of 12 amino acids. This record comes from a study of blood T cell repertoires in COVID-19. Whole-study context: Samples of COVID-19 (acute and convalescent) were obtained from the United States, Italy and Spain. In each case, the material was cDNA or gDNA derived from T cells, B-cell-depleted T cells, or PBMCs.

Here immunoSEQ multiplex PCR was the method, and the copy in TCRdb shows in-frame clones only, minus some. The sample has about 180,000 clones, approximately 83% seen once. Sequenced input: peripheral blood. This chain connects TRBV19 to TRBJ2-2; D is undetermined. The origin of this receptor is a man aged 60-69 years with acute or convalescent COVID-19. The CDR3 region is CASSVGTGELFF. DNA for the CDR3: TGTGCCAGTAGCGTCGGCACCGGGGAGCTGTTTTTT.